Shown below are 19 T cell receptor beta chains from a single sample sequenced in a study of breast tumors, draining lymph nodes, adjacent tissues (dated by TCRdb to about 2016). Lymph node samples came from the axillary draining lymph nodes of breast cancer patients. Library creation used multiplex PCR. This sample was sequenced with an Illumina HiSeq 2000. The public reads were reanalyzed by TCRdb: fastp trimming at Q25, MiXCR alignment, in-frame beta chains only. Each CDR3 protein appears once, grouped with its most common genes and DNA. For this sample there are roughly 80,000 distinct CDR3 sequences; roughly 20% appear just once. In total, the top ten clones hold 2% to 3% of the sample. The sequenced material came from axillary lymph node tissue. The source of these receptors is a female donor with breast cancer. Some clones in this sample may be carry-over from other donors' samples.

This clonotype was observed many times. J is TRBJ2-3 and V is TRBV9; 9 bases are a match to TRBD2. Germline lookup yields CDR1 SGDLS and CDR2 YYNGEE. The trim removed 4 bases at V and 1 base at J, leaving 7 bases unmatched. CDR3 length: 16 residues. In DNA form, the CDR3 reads TGTGCCAGCAGCCCCCGCGGGGGGGACGGCACAGATACGCAGTATTTT. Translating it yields CASSPRGGDGTDTQYF.

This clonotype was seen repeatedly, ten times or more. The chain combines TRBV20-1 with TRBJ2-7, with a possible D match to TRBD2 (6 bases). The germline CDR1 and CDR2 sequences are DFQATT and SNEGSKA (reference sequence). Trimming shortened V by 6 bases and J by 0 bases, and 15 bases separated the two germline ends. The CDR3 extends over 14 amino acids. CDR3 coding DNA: TGCAGTGCCACCTCACTAGCTGACTCCTACGAGCAGTACTTC. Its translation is CSATSLADSYEQYF.

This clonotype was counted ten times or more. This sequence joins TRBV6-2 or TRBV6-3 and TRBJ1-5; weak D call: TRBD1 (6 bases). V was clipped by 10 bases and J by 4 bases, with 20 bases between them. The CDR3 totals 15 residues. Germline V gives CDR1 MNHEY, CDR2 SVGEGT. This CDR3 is CATAPGHIPNQPQHF. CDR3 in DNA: TGTGCCACCGCACCGGGACACATACCAAATCAGCCCCAGCATTTT.

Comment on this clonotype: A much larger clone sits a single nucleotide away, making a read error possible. In DNA form, the CDR3 reads TGTGCCAGCAGCGTTGGGGCAGTTAACACCGGGGAGCTGTTTTTT. The encoded protein is CASSVGAVNTGELFF. This chain uses TRBV9 with TRBJ2-2; D is possibly TRBD1 (5 bases). Germline V CDR1 and CDR2: SGDLS, YYNGEE. The germline V and J ends were trimmed by 2 bases and 2 bases, with 10 bases remaining between them. The CDR3 has 15 amino acids.

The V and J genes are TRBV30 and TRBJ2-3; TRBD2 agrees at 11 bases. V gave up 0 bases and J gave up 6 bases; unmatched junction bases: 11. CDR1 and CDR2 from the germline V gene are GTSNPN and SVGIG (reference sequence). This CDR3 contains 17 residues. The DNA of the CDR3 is TGTGCCTGGAGTGTCGGTAGTCGGCTAGCGGGAGGTGATACGCAGTATTTT. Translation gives CAWSVGSRLAGGDTQYF. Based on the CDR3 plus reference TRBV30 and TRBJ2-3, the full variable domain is SQTIHQWPATLVQPVGSPLSLECTVEGTSNPNLYWYRQAAGRGLQLLFYSVGIGQISSEVPQNLSASRPQDRQFILSSKKLLLSDSGFYLCAWSVGSRLAGGDTQYFGPGTRLTVL.

The CDR3 reads CASSLGQVSEQYF. CDR3 DNA sequence: TGTGCCAGCTCACTAGGACAGGTTAGCGAGCAGTACTTC. This rearrangement joins TRBV18 to TRBJ2-7; 7 bases line up with TRBD1. CDR1 is KGHSH, CDR2 LQKENI, per germline. The CDR3 runs to 13 residues. V lost 4 bases, J lost 6 bases, and 6 bases stayed unmatched.

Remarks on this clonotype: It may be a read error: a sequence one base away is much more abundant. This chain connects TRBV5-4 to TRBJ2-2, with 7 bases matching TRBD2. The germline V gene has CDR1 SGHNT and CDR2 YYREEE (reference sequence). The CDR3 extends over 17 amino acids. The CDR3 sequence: CASSEGKGEGRTGELLF. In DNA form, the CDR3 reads TGTGCCAGCAGCGAAGGCAAAGGGGAGGGACGGACCGGGGAGCTGTTATTT.

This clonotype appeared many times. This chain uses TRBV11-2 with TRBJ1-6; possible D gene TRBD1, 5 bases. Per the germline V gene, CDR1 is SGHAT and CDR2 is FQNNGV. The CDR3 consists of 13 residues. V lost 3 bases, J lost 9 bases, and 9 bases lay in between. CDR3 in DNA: TGTGCCAGCAGCTTCTCAGGGAGTTCACCCCTCCACTTT. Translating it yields CASSFSGSSPLHF.

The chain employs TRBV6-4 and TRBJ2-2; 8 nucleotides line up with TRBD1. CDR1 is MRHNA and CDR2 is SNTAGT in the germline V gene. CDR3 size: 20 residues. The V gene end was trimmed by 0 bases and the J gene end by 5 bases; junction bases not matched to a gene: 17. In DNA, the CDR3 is TGTGCCAGCAGTGACTCAATTAGGGTGGACAGGGCTTCGAGGACCGGGGAGCTGTTTTTT. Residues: CASSDSIRVDRASRTGELFF.

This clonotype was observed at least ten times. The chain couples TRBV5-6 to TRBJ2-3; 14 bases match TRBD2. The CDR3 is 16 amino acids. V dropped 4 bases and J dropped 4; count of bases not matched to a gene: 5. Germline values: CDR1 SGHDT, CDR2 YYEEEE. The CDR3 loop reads CASSPRTSGRPDTQYF. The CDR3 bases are TGTGCCAGCAGCCCTAGGACTAGCGGGAGGCCAGATACGCAGTATTTT.

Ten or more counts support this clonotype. CDR3 region: CASSPGQGNPSTDTQYF. CDR3 in DNA: TGTGCCAGCAGCCCCGGACAGGGAAACCCTAGCACAGATACGCAGTATTTT. The gene calls are TRBV7-2 and TRBJ2-3; 8 positions agree with TRBD1. Germline V gene data show CDR1 as SGHTA and CDR2 as FQGNSA. The CDR3 length is 17 residues. Germline trimming cut 5 bases from V and 0 bases from J; bases unmatched to any gene: 10.

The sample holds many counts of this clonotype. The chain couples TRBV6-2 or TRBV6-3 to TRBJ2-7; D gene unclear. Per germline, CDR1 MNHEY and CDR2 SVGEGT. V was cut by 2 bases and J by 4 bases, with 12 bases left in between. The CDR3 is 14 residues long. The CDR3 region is CASSYKAVPYEQYF. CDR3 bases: TGTGCCAGCAGTTACAAGGCGGTACCGTACGAGCAGTACTTC.

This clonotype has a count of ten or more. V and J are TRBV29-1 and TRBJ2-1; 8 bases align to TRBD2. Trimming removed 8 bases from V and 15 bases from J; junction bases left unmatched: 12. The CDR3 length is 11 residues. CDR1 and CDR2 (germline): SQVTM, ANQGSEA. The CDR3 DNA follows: TGCAGCACCGTTGGGGTAGCGGGACCGTTCTTC. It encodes CSTVGVAGPFF.

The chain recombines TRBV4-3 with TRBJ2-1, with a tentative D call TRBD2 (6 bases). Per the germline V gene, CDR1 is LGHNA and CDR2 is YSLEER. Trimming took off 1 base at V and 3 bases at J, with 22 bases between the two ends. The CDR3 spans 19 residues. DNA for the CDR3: TGCGCCAGCAGCCAAGTGTCATTGGGGGGACCCCTCCTCTACAATGAGCAGTTCTTC. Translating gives CASSQVSLGGPLLYNEQFF.

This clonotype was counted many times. The CDR3, as DNA: TGTGCCAGCAGTTACCAGACAGGGTATAGCAATCAGCCCCAGCATTTT. It translates to CASSYQTGYSNQPQHF. This chain connects TRBV6-6 to TRBJ1-5, with 7 bases matching TRBD1. This CDR3 contains 16 residues. V was pared by 2 bases and J by 0 bases, with 4 bases of the junction left unmatched. Per germline, CDR1 MNHNY and CDR2 SVGAGI (reference sequence).

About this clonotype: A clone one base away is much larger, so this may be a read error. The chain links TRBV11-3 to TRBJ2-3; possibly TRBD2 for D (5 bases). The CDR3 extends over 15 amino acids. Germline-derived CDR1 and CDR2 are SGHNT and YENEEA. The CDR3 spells CASSPAVPGVDTRYF. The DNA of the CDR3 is TGTGCCAGCAGTCCAGCGGTTCCCGGGGTGGATACGCGGTATTTT.

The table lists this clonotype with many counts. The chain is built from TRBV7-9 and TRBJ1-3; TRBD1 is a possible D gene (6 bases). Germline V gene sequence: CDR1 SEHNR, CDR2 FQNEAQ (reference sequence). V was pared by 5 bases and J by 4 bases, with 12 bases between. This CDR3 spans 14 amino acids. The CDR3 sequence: CASSKRQVGNTIYF. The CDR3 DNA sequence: TGTGCCAGCAGCAAGAGACAGGTCGGAAACACCATATATTTT.

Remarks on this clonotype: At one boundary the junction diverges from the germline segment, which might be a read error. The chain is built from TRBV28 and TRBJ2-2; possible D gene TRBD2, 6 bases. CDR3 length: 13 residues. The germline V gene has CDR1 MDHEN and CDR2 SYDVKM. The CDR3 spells CASSLEGRGEPFF. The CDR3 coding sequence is TGTGCCAGCAGTTTAGAGGGGCGCGGGGAGCCGTTTTTT.

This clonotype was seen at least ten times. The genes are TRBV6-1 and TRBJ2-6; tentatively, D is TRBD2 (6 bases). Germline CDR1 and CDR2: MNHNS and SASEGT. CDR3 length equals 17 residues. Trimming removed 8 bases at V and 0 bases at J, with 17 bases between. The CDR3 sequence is CASRWQAGFSGANVLTF. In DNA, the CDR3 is TGTGCCAGCCGATGGCAGGCGGGGTTCTCTGGGGCCAACGTCCTGACTTTC.